This TCR beta chain comes out of a study of CXCR3-negative and CXCR3-positive naive CD8 T cells. Broader study findings: Memory CD8+ cells showed much lower diversity, while both naive subsets were comparably high.

Per the germline V gene, CDR1 is MRHNA and CDR2 is SNTAGT. This CDR3 contains 15 residues. UMI-labeled TRB cDNA libraries were prepared by 5' RACE. TCRdb derives one entry per CDR3 protein from the 5' RACE reads, leaving out DNA. The specimen's table records roughly 56,000 distinct CDR3 sequences. Within the CD8+ T cell compartment, naive cells were CD45RO-CCR7+CD27+CD95-. A remark on this clonotype: Its specificity is unknown.

V gene TRBV6-4 combines with J gene TRBJ1-2; the D gene TCRdb calls, TRBD1, cannot be checked with no DNA. This TCR was sampled from a human donor in good health. Some clones in this sample may be carry-over from other donors' samples. What was sequenced was naive CXCR3- CD8+ T cells from blood. Subset indicated: CD45RO-CCR7+CD27+CD95- naive CD8+ T cells lacking CXCR3 (TNR3-). Here the CDR3 reads CASSDDDAGGYGYTF.